This paragraph reports one TCR beta chain. This specimen belongs to a study of blood T cell repertoires in COVID-19. As for the study in general: Material from acute and convalescent COVID-19 was sourced from the United States, Italy and Spain. In each case, the material was cDNA or gDNA derived from T cells, B-cell-depleted T cells, or PBMCs.

Germline-derived CDR1 and CDR2 are MRHNA and SNTAGT. V lost 2 bases and J 1 base, leaving 10 bases between the germline ends. The CDR3 has 15 residues. Authors' processing steps: Estimated nucleated cell counts came from reference gene primer amplification. Assay: immunoSEQ multiplex PCR; the TCRdb copy retains only in-frame clones and omits some. D and trimming were read from the DNA, whereas the V and J calls and clone size are those reported in that table. The sample shows more than 150,000 clones, 86% of them seen only once. Sequenced material: peripheral blood. The J gene is TRBJ2-3, the V gene TRBV6-4; no clear D gene. The source is a man aged 45-60 years with active or convalescent COVID-19. The CDR3 protein is CASSDGSLGTDTQYF. The CDR3 nucleotides are TGTGCCAGCAGTGACGGCTCCCTCGGCACAGATACGCAGTATTTT.